The T cell receptor (beta chain) described here comes from a study of read filtering for tumor transcriptome and immune sequencing (dated by TCRdb to 2020 to 2021). As for the study more broadly: The cohort was composed of approximately 16 male and some 15 female patients, with a mean age of approximately 66 years and an age range of about 47 to 85. Whole-transcriptome libraries were prepared with the TruSeq RNA Access Library Prep Kit after DNase treatment. By revised international staging, eight or nine patients were R-ISS I, about 15 were R-ISS II and 6 or 7 were R-ISS III. Per sample, about 4.05 to 11 million TCR-region mapped reads were obtained with IR-seq, compared with only roughly 85 to 1273 with RNA-seq. A main aim was a read-filtering strategy for immune repertoire data, specifically whether clonotypes supported by a single read should be removed. Using the same bone marrow samples, the study ran both targeted immune repertoire sequencing and bulk whole-transcriptome sequencing and then compared the TCR repertoires from each method.

Many counts were recorded for this clonotype. No antigen is known for it. Qualities for individual bases were not recorded, and no much larger clone is one base off. The germline V gene (reference sequence) gives CDR1 as LNHNV and CDR2 as YYDKDF. The germline ends are 7 bases apart after V is trimmed by 0 bases and J by 10 bases. From its cysteine to its phenylalanine, the CDR3 spans 12 amino acids. The kept DNA is CDR3 alone, 36 bases in frame from the first base. General study outcomes and caveats: Compared with RNA-seq, IR-seq captured clonotypes at much higher depth and more reliably, and a smaller IR-seq throughput was enough to identify most shared clonotypes. Single-read clonotypes made up about 87% of clonotypes but around 3.8% of total reads in IR-seq, and 74.6% of clonotypes and 40% to 45% of reads in RNA-seq. The sorted CD138-negative fraction was a mixed bone marrow immune population, not purified T cells. When single-read clonotypes were removed, the proportions of shared clonotypes in IR-seq and RNA-seq correlated more strongly.

Every patient had bone marrow sampled at the time of active disease. Isolation of bone marrow mononuclear cells was performed by Ficoll-Hypaque density gradient centrifugation. To remove myeloma plasma cells, the cells were labeled with CD138 magnetic microbeads on a MACS separator, and CD138-negative cells were then collected by negative selection. Purity of the isolated cells was checked by flow cytometry on an Attune NxT using CD138 antibodies. TRIzol reagent was used to extract total RNA, and a NanoDrop spectrophotometer was used to quantify the extracted RNA. Paired RNA-seq and IR-seq were performed on each patient's CD138-negative bone marrow sample. TCR libraries were constructed from about 400 ng RNA using the Immunoverse kit, and molecular barcoded adaptors covering alpha/delta and beta/gamma chains were employed. TCR library preparation used the same RNA that was used for transcriptome sequencing. Sequencing of TCR libraries was carried out on an Illumina HiSeq 4000 with 2 x 150 cycles. Per the source publication's procedure: TCR reads were aligned to human V, D, J and C references and assembled into CDR3 clonotypes with MiXCR, including quality filtering and error correction. The tcR package in R was used for analysis of clonotype counts and gene usage diversity. For inspection of raw mapping reads, RNA-seq reads were mapped by STAR aligner version 2.5.3a onto GRCh37 of the human genome. To test how sequencing depth affects detected clonotypes, IR-seq fastq files were randomly downsampled with Seqtk 1.3. The raw public reads went through TCRdb reprocessing: fastp at Q25, MiXCR clone calling, in-frame beta chains kept. Every CDR3 protein is listed once, alongside the most common genes and DNA of its rows. The V and J calls shown here were made by TCRdb, not taken from the authors' results. The sample records around 130,000 distinct CDR3 sequences, roughly 13% of which are singletons. In total, the top ten clones hold around 8.3% of the sample.

The sequence derives from a donor aged 40 or over with multiple myeloma. The V gene is TRBV15 and the J gene is TRBJ2-1; there is no confident call for the D gene. The sequenced sample was a population of CD138-negative cells sorted from bone marrow. The sample's cell subset or site, from its label and the paper: bone marrow mononuclear cells depleted of CD138+ plasma/myeloma cells by negative magnetic selection. CDR3 reads: CATSRDLGEQFF. The DNA sequence is given as TGTGCCACCAGCAGAGATCTAGGCGAGCAGTTCTTC.